This TCR beta chain was identified during a study of blood T cell repertoires in COVID-19 (dated by TCRdb to the early 2020s). About the investigation overall: Samples from collaborators originated in the United States, Italy and Spain and spanned both the acute and convalescent phases of COVID-19. The material from the prospective study consisted of cDNA or gDNA derived from T cells, B-cell-depleted T cells, or PBMCs. The dataset comprised deeply sampled blood TCRbeta repertoires from subjects exposed to, actively infected with, or recovered from COVID-19. A freely available public database, intended as a resource for researchers studying the immune response to SARS-CoV-2, is where the repertoires were released. Samples came from the ongoing ImmuneRACE study (first 160 participants) plus 1,254 subjects from 6 global collaborators. A de-identified subject ID, COVID-19 status, age in years and sex were almost always included in the sample metadata. Where available, HLA class I and class II types were obtained from metadata supplied by the sample provider rather than from assay-based typing.

Points on this clone: Its antigen is not yet known. No much larger clone is present one base from it, and per-base qualities are unavailable.

Including the terminal cysteine and phenylalanine, the CDR3 comprises 13 residues. The only DNA kept is the CDR3, 39 bases in frame from the first base. Trimming removed 6 bases from V and 7 bases from J; the gene matches leave 8 bases unexplained. From the germline V gene, CDR1 is MNHEY and CDR2 is SVGAGI. Overall study outcomes, separate from this receptor: How much clinical and demographic metadata was included differed by source and by participant, and the metadata was provided uncurated.

The immunoSEQ Assay, a bias-controlled multiplex PCR, was used to amplify TCRbeta CDR3 regions from genomic DNA. Per the authors' processing: Nucleated cell counts per sample were estimated from amplification of reference gene primers within the assay. To quantify the absolute abundance of each unique TCRbeta CDR3 rearrangement, sequence reads were collapsed and filtered. Productive Simpson clonality was computed per sample as the square root of Simpson's diversity index over productive rearrangements. TCRdb took over this immuneACCESS table, retaining in-frame rearrangements with V and J assigned. Such tables are incomplete; in checked studies, under half of the missing clones stem from an unresolved V gene, and the remainder is unexplained. From that table come the V and J calls and clone size; the DNA was used to work out D and trimming. The sample data list about 42,000 clones, and around 83% of these were observed just once. Under 15% of the sample is taken by the ten largest.

Each collaborating institution followed its own protocols to collect whole blood in K2EDTA tubes. For TCRbeta analysis, collaborators shipped samples in one of three forms: frozen whole blood, isolated PBMCs, or DNA extracted from either of those sample types. This clonotype was sampled from a woman in her 70s in a cohort sampled during active COVID-19. The specimen sequenced was peripheral blood. This sequence uses TRBV6-5 and TRBJ2-5, with TRBD2 identical over 7 junction bases. The bases read TGTGCCAGCAGGACTAGCAGTGTTGGGACCCAGTACTTC. This sequence encodes CASRTSSVGTQYF.